A selection of T cell receptor beta chains follows, all from one sample in a study of blood T cell repertoires in COVID-19. Profiling relied on immunoSEQ multiplex PCR, and the TCRdb table lists in-frame clones only, not all of them. This repertoire shows over 95,000 clones, about 85% found once; its top ten account for roughly 1.6%. The material sequenced was peripheral blood. All receptors derive from a man between 45 and 60 years old with acute or convalescent COVID-19. Each CDR3 is given with its conserved first and last residue. The D gene is left open where the match is weak. Size is stated for part of the rows, as once, few or many counts, or as a class when the clone is expanded.

CDR3 | DNA | size | J | D | V
CASSLNTGGPGRDTEAFF | TGCGCCAGCAGCTTAAATACAGGGGGCCCGGGACGGGACACTGAAGCTTTCTTT | . | TRBJ1-1 | TRBD1 | TRBV5-1
CASSLIGAGEIPYEQYF | TGTGCCAGCAGCTTAATAGGGGCGGGGGAAATTCCCTACGAGCAGTACTTC | . | TRBJ2-7 | TRBD2 | TRBV7-9
CASSVLGLNTEAFF | TGCGCCAGCAGTGTTCTGGGGCTGAACACTGAAGCTTTCTTT | . | TRBJ1-1 | . | TRBV10-2
CASSALAGGPHEQFF | TGTGCCAGCAGTGCCCTAGCGGGGGGCCCTCATGAGCAGTTCTTC | once | TRBJ2-1 | TRBD2 | TRBV2
CASTPWRRNTIYF | TGTGCCAGCACCCCTTGGAGAAGAAACACCATATATTTT | few | TRBJ1-3 | . | TRBV28
CASTLRDTIYF | TGTGCCAGCACCCTTCGAGACACCATATATTTT | . | TRBJ1-3 | . | TRBV11-2
CASTPGQGLLSGNTIYF | TGTGCCAGTACTCCGGGACAGGGGCTCCTCTCTGGAAACACCATATATTTT | . | TRBJ1-3 | TRBD1 | TRBV19
CASSEEAGGASGNTIYF | TGTGCCAGCAGTGAAGAGGCAGGGGGCGCCTCCGGAAACACCATATATTTT | . | TRBJ1-3 | TRBD1 | TRBV6-1
CASSLWALTNTEAFF | TGTGCCAGCAGCTTATGGGCCCTTACTAACACTGAAGCTTTCTTT | few | TRBJ1-1 | . | TRBV7-2
CASSLFDPEGGAGADTQYF | TGTGCCAGCAGCTTATTCGATCCCGAGGGGGGGGCCGGCGCAGATACGCAGTATTTT | . | TRBJ2-3 | . | TRBV7-6
CASSNDRQSSGNTIYF | TGTGCCAGCAGCAATGATAGACAGAGCTCTGGAAACACCATATATTTT | . | TRBJ1-3 | . | TRBV5-8
CASSSQGQGYGYTF | TGTGCCAGTAGTAGCCAGGGACAGGGGTACGGCTACACCTTC | . | TRBJ1-2 | TRBD1 | TRBV19
CASNRVGQPQHF | TGTGCCAGCAACAGGGTTGGTCAGCCCCAGCATTTT | . | TRBJ1-5 | . | TRBV28
CASSAGGNEQFF | TGTGCCAGCAGCGCCGGGGGAAATGAGCAGTTCTTC | . | TRBJ2-1 | . | TRBV5-5
CAWSPTGADTQYF | TGTGCCTGGAGCCCGACAGGAGCAGATACGCAGTATTTT | . | TRBJ2-3 | . | TRBV30
CASSLTGGDFYEQYF | TGTGCCAGCAGCTTAACAGGGGGGGATTTCTACGAGCAGTACTTC | . | TRBJ2-7 | . | TRBV5-8
CASSVARPSNTGELFF | TGTGCCAGCAGCGTAGCCAGGCCATCGAACACCGGGGAGCTGTTTTTT | . | TRBJ2-2 | . | TRBV9
CASSRTGFNQPQHF | TGTGCCAGCAGCCGGACAGGATTCAATCAGCCCCAGCATTTT | once | TRBJ1-5 | TRBD1 | TRBV3-1/TRBV3-2
CASSLLTGTGDYGYTF | TGTGCCAGCAGTCTACTAACCGGGACAGGGGACTATGGCTACACCTTC | . | TRBJ1-2 | TRBD1 | TRBV28
CATTGGDRTDTQYF | TGTGCCACAACCGGAGGGGACCGCACAGATACGCAGTATTTT | . | TRBJ2-3 | . | TRBV10-3
CASTPRLGGEQFF | TGTGCCAGCACCCCCCGTCTTGGCGGTGAGCAGTTCTTC | . | TRBJ2-1 | . | TRBV12-3/TRBV12-4
CASSGVAYEQYF | TGTGCCAGCAGCGGGGTTGCCTACGAGCAGTACTTC | . | TRBJ2-7 | . | TRBV6-6
CTSSQATGCEFF | TGCACCAGCAGCCAGGCGACAGGGTGTGAGTTCTTC | few | TRBJ2-1 | . | TRBV1
CASSFGTSLSGGGELFF | TGCGCCAGCAGCTTCGGGACTAGTCTATCCGGTGGCGGGGAGCTGTTTTTT | . | TRBJ2-2 | TRBD2 | TRBV5-1
CASSSATGAGTQYF | TGTGCCAGCAGTTCCGCGACAGGGGCGGGTACGCAGTATTTT | . | TRBJ2-3 | TRBD1 | TRBV28